These 24 T cell receptor beta chains share one sample of origin, sequenced in a study of blood T cells in healthy people across ages. Together with a sample-barcoded 5' primer, a J-beta primer mix was included in a second PCR lasting about 7 to 12 cycles. MiXCR was run by TCRdb on the 5' RACE reads, yielding one entry per CDR3 protein. The sample lists around 800,000 distinct CDR3 sequences; under 55% were seen once. Sequencing used blood. All receptors derive from a man between 60 and 75 years old in good health.

There are a few counts of this clonotype. This chain links TRBV3-1 with TRBJ2-7; tentative D call: TRBD1 (6 bases). Trimming removed 8 bases at V and 2 bases at J, with 13 bases between. The CDR3 length is 13 residues. Germline CDR1 and CDR2: LGHDT and YNNKEL (reference sequence). The CDR3 reads CASGYRDTYEQYF. The CDR3 region has the DNA TGTGCCAGCGGCTACAGGGACACCTACGAGCAGTACTTC.

The rearrangement links TRBV7-6 to TRBJ2-7; D is perhaps TRBD1 (6 bases). The germline gives CDR1 SGHVS, CDR2 FNYEAQ. The CDR3 is made up of 15 amino acids. V gave up 3 bases and J gave up 2 bases, with 14 bases separating them. CDR3: CASSFRPGQTYEQYF. CDR3 nucleotide sequence: TGTGCCAGCAGCTTCCGACCGGGACAAACCTACGAGCAGTACTTC.

This clonotype was seen more than once but under ten times. The genes are TRBV3-1 and TRBJ2-3; the match to TRBD2 covers 9 bases. The length of the CDR3 is 13 residues. The germline V gene encodes CDR1 LGHDT and CDR2 YNNKEL (reference sequence). V lost 10 bases to trimming and J lost 2 bases; unmatched junction nucleotides: 4. CDR3 coding DNA: TGTGCCACTCGACTAGCGGCCACAGATACGCAGTATTTT. It translates to CATRLAATDTQYF.

This CDR3 reads CASSLVAGFDTEAFF. In nucleotides, the CDR3 is TGTGCCAGCAGCTTAGTAGCAGGGTTCGACACTGAAGCTTTCTTT. The rearrangement joins TRBV7-8 to TRBJ1-1; D perhaps matches TRBD1 (5 bases). Trimming took off 1 base at V and 3 bases at J, with 12 bases between the two ends. The CDR3 loop spans 15 amino acids. CDR1 is SGHVS, CDR2 FQNEAQ, per germline.

The J gene is TRBJ2-5, the V gene TRBV27, with D tentatively TRBD1 (6 bases). The germline V gene encodes CDR1 MNHEY and CDR2 SMNVEV (reference sequence). This CDR3 is built from 15 residues. The V gene lost 3 bases and the J gene lost 2 bases, with 13 bases spanning the gap. The CDR3 bases are TGTGCCAGCAGTTTTACCCTAGGGGGTCAAGAGACCCAGTACTTC. Amino acids: CASSFTLGGQETQYF.

The J gene is TRBJ1-1, the V gene TRBV29-1, with 9 bases aligning to TRBD1. CDR1 and CDR2 (germline): SQVTM, ANQGSEA. V lost 5 bases, J lost 2 bases, and 6 bases stayed unmatched. There are 14 residues in the CDR3. CDR3 in amino acids: CSVLRDRDNTEAFF. The CDR3 region has the DNA TGCAGCGTTCTCCGGGACAGGGACAACACTGAAGCTTTCTTT.

The sample holds a few counts of this clonotype. The gene calls are TRBV6-5 and TRBJ2-1; TRBD1 aligns across 8 bases. The germline V gene has CDR1 MNHEY and CDR2 SVGAGI. V was clipped by 1 base and J by 5 bases; unmatched bases: 10. This CDR3 is 17 amino acids long. The CDR3: CASSYYSVRTGNNEQFF. The CDR3 nucleotides read TGTGCCAGCAGTTACTATTCCGTGAGGACAGGGAACAATGAGCAGTTCTTC.

The chain is built from TRBV29-1 and TRBJ1-2; 7 bases are a match to TRBD1. This CDR3 is 16 amino acids long. The V gene's germline CDR1 is SQVTM and CDR2 ANQGSEA. V shed 0 bases and J 4 bases; nucleotides not matched to a gene: 11. CDR3 residues: CSVEDFDRDPVYGYTF. The CDR3 nucleotides read TGCAGCGTTGAAGATTTCGACAGGGACCCTGTCTATGGCTACACCTTC.

This clonotype was counted a few times. The rearrangement uses TRBV29-1 and TRBJ2-3; TRBD2 matches at 10 bases. The CDR3 runs to 14 residues. Germline V gives CDR1 SQVTM, CDR2 ANQGSEA. Trimming at V came to 5 bases and at J to 6 bases, leaving 8 bases not matched to a gene. The CDR3 reads CSVILAGLTDTQYF. The CDR3 DNA reads TGCAGCGTTATACTAGCGGGGCTAACGGATACGCAGTATTTT.

This clonotype was seen a handful of times. This sequence joins TRBV6-2 or TRBV6-3 and TRBJ2-5; D not certain. Trimming stripped 2 bases from V and 7 bases from J, with 11 bases between. The germline CDR1 and CDR2 sequences are MNHEY and SVGEGT. The CDR3 is 13 amino acids. The CDR3 is CASSYKVDGTQYF. Here the CDR3 DNA reads TGTGCCAGCAGTTACAAGGTCGATGGGACCCAGTACTTC.

V gene TRBV3-1 combines with J gene TRBJ1-1, with D unresolved. Trimming took 1 base from V and 2 from J, leaving 11 bases between them. Germline values: CDR1 LGHDT, CDR2 YNNKEL (reference sequence). The CDR3 has 15 residues. DNA of the CDR3: TGTGCCAGCAGCCAAGCCCGGGTAGGAAACACTGAAGCTTTCTTT. This translates into CASSQARVGNTEAFF. The full variable domain, completed using reference TRBV3-1 and TRBJ1-1, is DTAVSQTPKYLVTQMGNDKSIKCEQNLGHDTMYWYKQDSKKFLKIMFSYNNKELIINETVPNRFSPKSPDKAHLNLHINSLELGDSAVYFCASSQARVGNTEAFFGQGTRLTVV.

This clonotype was seen at least ten times. The chain carries TRBV5-6 and TRBJ2-7; 7 bases are shared with TRBD1. CDR1 is SGHDT, CDR2 YYEEEE, per germline. The V gene end was trimmed by 5 bases and the J gene end by 9 bases; junction bases not matched to a gene: 5. This CDR3 has 11 amino acids. The CDR3 sequence is CASSYRDRQYF. In DNA form, the CDR3 reads TGTGCCAGCAGTTACCGGGACAGGCAGTACTTC.

Written as DNA, the CDR3 is TGCGCCAGCAGCCAGACAGGGGTCACCGGGGAGCTGTTTTTT. This codes for CASSQTGVTGELFF. The chain employs TRBV4-1 and TRBJ2-2, with TRBD1 matching over 8 bases. V was clipped by 3 bases and J by 4 bases; unmatched bases: 1. CDR1 and CDR2 (germline): MGHRA, YSYEKL. This CDR3 is 14 amino acids long.

The genes are TRBV6-2 or TRBV6-3 and TRBJ1-1, with a tentative D call TRBD1 (6 bases). The germline CDR1 and CDR2 sequences are MNHEY and SVGEGT. The CDR3 length is 14 residues. V lost 4 bases and J lost 5, with 14 bases in between. CDR3 sequence (DNA): TGTGCCAGCAGTTTGGGGGCAGGGAGGACTGAAGCTTTCTTT. Translating gives CASSLGAGRTEAFF.

With respect to this clonotype: A read error may produce the germline difference seen at one junction end. The J gene is TRBJ2-5, the V gene TRBV9; D uncertain. Germline V gives CDR1 SGDLS, CDR2 YYNGEE. The CDR3 spans 14 residues. Written as DNA, the CDR3 is TGTGCCGGCAGCCCCCGACGGATGCAAGAGACCCAGTACTTC. This sequence encodes CAGSPRRMQETQYF.

The chain's CDR3 is CAWSMGTGNIQYF. DNA of the CDR3: TGTGCCTGGAGTATGGGTACCGGTAACATTCAGTACTTC. V is TRBV30 and J is TRBJ2-4; D is unclear. Trimming stripped 2 bases from V and 7 bases from J, with 12 bases between. The CDR3 runs 13 residues. Germline CDR1 is GTSNPN and CDR2 is SVGIG (reference sequence).

This clonotype was detected a few times. V usage is TRBV7-2 and J usage is TRBJ1-1; weak D call: TRBD1 (6 bases). CDR3 size: 12 residues. The germline V and J ends were trimmed by 5 bases and 7 bases, with 11 bases remaining between them. CDR1 and CDR2 from the germline V gene are SGHTA and FQGNSA. The CDR3 loop reads CASSRDINEAFF. Here the CDR3 DNA reads TGTGCCAGCAGCCGGGACATCAATGAAGCTTTCTTT.

This clonotype was observed a few times. The J gene is TRBJ1-5, the V gene TRBV18; D ambiguous. The CDR3 contains 14 residues. Trimming removed 6 bases from V and 0 bases from J, with 9 bases in between. Germline CDR1 is KGHSH and CDR2 is LQKENI. The DNA for the CDR3 is TGTGCCAGCTCTCCTCGGTATAGCAATCAGCCCCAGCATTTT. Protein: CASSPRYSNQPQHF.

This chain connects TRBV5-6 to TRBJ2-4; 9 bases fit TRBD2. This CDR3 contains 16 residues. V gave up 2 bases and J gave up 9 bases; unmatched junction bases: 12. Germline lookup yields CDR1 SGHDT and CDR2 YYEEEE. In DNA form, the CDR3 reads TGTGCCAGCAGCTTTCTGTCTGCGGGAGGGCAGTCCATTCAGTACTTC. Translating gives CASSFLSAGGQSIQYF. The full variable domain, with the rest looked up from reference TRBV5-6 and TRBJ2-4, is DAGVTQSPTHLIKTRGQQVTLRCSPKSGHDTVSWYQQALGQGPQFIFQYYEEEERQRGNFPDRFSGHQFPNYSSELNVNALLLGDSALYLCASSFLSAGGQSIQYFGAGTRLSVL.

This clonotype has at least ten counts. V gene TRBV7-2 combines with J gene TRBJ1-6, with 8 bases fitting TRBD1. CDR3 length: 16 residues. Germline trimming cut 1 base from V and 9 bases from J; bases unmatched to any gene: 8. CDR1 is SGHTA and CDR2 is FQGNSA in the germline V gene. The CDR3 sequence: CASSLVRQGMGSPLHF. In nucleotides, the CDR3 is TGTGCCAGCAGCTTAGTTCGACAGGGGATGGGTTCACCCCTCCACTTT. Full variable domain (outside the CDR3, taken from reference TRBV7-2 and TRBJ1-6): GAGVSQSPSNKVTEKGKDVELRCDPISGHTALYWYRQSLGQGLEFLIYFQGNSAPDKSGLPSDRFSAERTGGSVSTLTIQRTQQEDSAVYLCASSLVRQGMGSPLHFGNGTRLTVT.

This clonotype appeared a few times. The chain couples TRBV6-1 to TRBJ2-3, with 7 bases identical to TRBD1. After removal of 7 bases from V and 5 bases from J, the junction contained 12 bases not matched to a gene. The germline V gene has CDR1 MNHNS and CDR2 SASEGT. This CDR3 has 15 amino acids. CDR3 DNA sequence: TGTGCCAGCATCCCCGGATCAACAGGGGTAGATACGCAGTATTTT. Protein: CASIPGSTGVDTQYF.

The CDR3 DNA is TGTGCCAGCAGTCCGGGTGGACGGAACTATGGCTACACCTTC. It encodes CASSPGGRNYGYTF. V is TRBV6-5 and J is TRBJ1-2; D is unclear. CDR3 length equals 14 residues. Germline V gene lookup returns CDR1 MNHEY and CDR2 SVGAGI. V shed 5 bases and J shed 2 bases, with 12 bases lying between them.

The rearrangement uses TRBV27 and TRBJ1-6, with 9 nucleotides matching TRBD1. The CDR3 is made up of 15 amino acids. Germline-derived CDR1 and CDR2 are MNHEY and SMNVEV (reference sequence). Losses at the gene ends were 2 bases for V and 10 bases for J; bases not matched to a gene: 6. DNA of the CDR3: TGTGCCAGCAGTTTACGGGACAGGGTAGAGTCACCCCTCCACTTT. This gives the protein CASSLRDRVESPLHF.

The V gene is TRBV12-3 or TRBV12-4, the J gene TRBJ2-1; 10 bases are shared with TRBD1. The CDR3 spans 14 residues. Trimming took 8 bases from V and 5 from J; bases not matched to a gene: 6. In nucleotides, the CDR3 is TGTGCCAGCGGAGGACAGGGGGTTAACAATGAGCAGTTCTTC. Its translation is CASGGQGVNNEQFF.